The source of this T cell receptor (beta chain) is a study of shared clonotypes between healthy human individuals. Across several immunoSEQ plates, the genomic DNA of each subset was split evenly. PCR replicates performed on unsorted PBMC used around 0.3 ug DNA, approximately 30,000 T cell genomes. This table comes from immunoSEQ multiplex PCR, and its TCRdb copy is limited to in-frame clones, with some not included. The sample consists of approximately 510,000 clones, 60% to 85% of them appearing once. CDR1 is SGHNT, CDR2 YENEEA, per germline. CDR3 length: 15 amino acids. Trimming took 1 base from V and 5 from J; bases not matched to a gene: 5. The sample holds one count of this clone.

Sequenced sample: PBMCs. The sequence derives from a woman aged 40 to 50 in good health. Some clones in this sample may be carry-over from other donors' samples. V is TRBV11-3 and J is TRBJ2-5; 9 bases agree with TRBD2. The chain's CDR3 is CASSLGREGRETQYF. DNA for the CDR3: TGTGCCAGCAGCTTAGGGCGGGAGGGCCGTGAGACCCAGTACTTC.